The TCR beta chain described here comes from a study of cytomegalovirus exposure and HLA in healthy donors. V lost 0 bases and J 3 bases, leaving 12 bases between the germline ends. The CDR3 runs to 15 residues. CDR1 is SGDLS and CDR2 is YYNGEE in the germline V gene. It was with 60 Vbeta and 13 Jbeta primers that the PCR ran. Authors' data handling: A later analysis tallied approximately 78 million unique TCR beta chains, 10 million to 12 million of them shared. The repertoire was sequenced with immunoSEQ multiplex PCR; TCRdb's copy has only in-frame clones and lacks some. V and J calls and clone size are as listed in that table; D and trimming were resolved from the DNA. This table holds some 150,000 clones, around 86% found once. A remark on this clone: Other DNA sequences from this sample encode an identical CDR3 as well.

The TCR originated in a woman younger than 45 in good health and CMV-seronegative. Sample: PBMCs. V is TRBV9 and J is TRBJ1-1, with D perhaps TRBD1 (5 bases). The CDR3 DNA reads TGTGCCAGCAGCGTAGCCTACGGGGGGTACACTGAAGCTTTCTTT. This sequence encodes CASSVAYGGYTEAFF.